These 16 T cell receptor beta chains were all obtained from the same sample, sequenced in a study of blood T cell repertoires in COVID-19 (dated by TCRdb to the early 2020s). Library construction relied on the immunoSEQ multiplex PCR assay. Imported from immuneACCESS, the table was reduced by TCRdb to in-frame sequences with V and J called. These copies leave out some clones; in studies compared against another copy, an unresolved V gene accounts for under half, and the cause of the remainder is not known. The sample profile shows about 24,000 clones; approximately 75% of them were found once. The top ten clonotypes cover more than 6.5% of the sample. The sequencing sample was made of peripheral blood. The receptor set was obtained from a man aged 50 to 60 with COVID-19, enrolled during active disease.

The CDR3 here is CASSLMAGNTEAFF. CDR3 DNA: TGTGCCAGCAGCTTAATGGCTGGGAACACTGAAGCTTTCTTT. The rearrangement links TRBV7-9 to TRBJ1-1; D gene unclear. This CDR3 is built from 14 residues. V was clipped by 2 bases and J by 1 base, with 8 bases between them. Germline CDR1 is SEHNR and CDR2 is FQNEAQ (reference sequence).

This CDR3 reads CASSQQRRLFF. Here the CDR3 DNA reads TGTGCCAGCAGCCAACAAAGGAGGCTGTTTTTT. The rearrangement uses TRBV3-1 (or the pseudogene TRBV3-2) and TRBJ1-4; D is uncertain. V lost 2 bases to trimming and J lost 14 bases, with 9 bases between them. From germline, CDR1 is LGHDT and CDR2 YNNKEL (reference sequence). There are 11 residues in the CDR3.

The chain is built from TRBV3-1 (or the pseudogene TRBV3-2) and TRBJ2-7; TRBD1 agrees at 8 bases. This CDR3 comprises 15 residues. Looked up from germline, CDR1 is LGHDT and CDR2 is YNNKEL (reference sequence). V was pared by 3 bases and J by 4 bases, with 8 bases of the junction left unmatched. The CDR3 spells CASSQGGQGGYEQYF. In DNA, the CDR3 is TGTGCCAGCAGCCAGGGTGGACAGGGCGGGTACGAGCAGTACTTC.

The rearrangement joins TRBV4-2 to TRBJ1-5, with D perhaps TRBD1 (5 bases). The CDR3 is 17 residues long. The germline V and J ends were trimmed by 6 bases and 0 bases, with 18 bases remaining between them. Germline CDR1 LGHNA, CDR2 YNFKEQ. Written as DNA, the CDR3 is TGTGCCAGCAGTCCCCAGGGAACATGGGTTAGCAATCAGCCCCAGCATTTT. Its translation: CASSPQGTWVSNQPQHF.

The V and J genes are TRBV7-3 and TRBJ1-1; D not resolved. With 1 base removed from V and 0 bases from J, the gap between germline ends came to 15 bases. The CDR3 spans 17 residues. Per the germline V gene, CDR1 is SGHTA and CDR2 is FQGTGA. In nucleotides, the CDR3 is TGTGCCAGCAGCTTAAGAGGGATGGGGAATATGAACACTGAAGCTTTCTTT. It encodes CASSLRGMGNMNTEAFF.

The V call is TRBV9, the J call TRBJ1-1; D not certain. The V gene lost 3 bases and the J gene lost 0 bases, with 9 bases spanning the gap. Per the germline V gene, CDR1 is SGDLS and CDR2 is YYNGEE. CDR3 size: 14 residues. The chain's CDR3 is CASSGGRLNTEAFF. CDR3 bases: TGTGCCAGCAGCGGAGGGCGTCTGAACACTGAAGCTTTCTTT.

CDR3 protein: CASSEAVIAYEQYF. The CDR3 DNA sequence: TGTGCCAGCAGTGAAGCTGTCATTGCCTACGAGCAGTACTTC. The rearrangement uses TRBV6-1 and TRBJ2-7; D remains unclear. Trimming shortened V by 0 bases and J by 2 bases, and 8 bases separated the two germline ends. The germline V gene encodes CDR1 MNHNS and CDR2 SASEGT. This CDR3 spans 14 amino acids.

CDR3 in amino acids: CASSSEGVYEQYF. The DNA for the CDR3 is TGTGCCAGCTCTTCAGAAGGAGTCTACGAGCAGTACTTC. This chain joins TRBV18 and TRBJ2-7; D not resolved. Germline V gene lookup returns CDR1 KGHSH and CDR2 LQKENI. This CDR3 contains 13 residues. Trimming shortened V by 6 bases and J by 3 bases, and 12 bases separated the two germline ends.

CDR3 coding DNA: TGTGCCAGCAGGTCCAGGATCCGAAATTCACCCCTCCACTTT. Translating gives CASRSRIRNSPLHF. The chain employs TRBV6-5 and TRBJ1-6; no firm D call. CDR1 is MNHEY, CDR2 SVGAGI, per germline. V dropped 6 bases and J dropped 7 bases, with 13 bases sitting between them. The CDR3 spans 14 residues.

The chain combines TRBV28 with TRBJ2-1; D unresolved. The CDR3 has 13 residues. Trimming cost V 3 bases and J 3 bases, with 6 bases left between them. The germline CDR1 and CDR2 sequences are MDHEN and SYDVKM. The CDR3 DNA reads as TGTGCCAGCAGTTTGGGCCTCTACAATGAGCAGTTCTTC. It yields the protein CASSLGLYNEQFF.

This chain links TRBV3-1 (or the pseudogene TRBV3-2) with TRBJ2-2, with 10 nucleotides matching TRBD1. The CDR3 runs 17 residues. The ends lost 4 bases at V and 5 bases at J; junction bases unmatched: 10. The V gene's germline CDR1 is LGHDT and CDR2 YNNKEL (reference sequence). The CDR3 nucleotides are TGTGCCAGCAGCCGCTTTACCGGGACAGGGGTTACCGGGGAGCTGTTTTTT. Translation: CASSRFTGTGVTGELFF.

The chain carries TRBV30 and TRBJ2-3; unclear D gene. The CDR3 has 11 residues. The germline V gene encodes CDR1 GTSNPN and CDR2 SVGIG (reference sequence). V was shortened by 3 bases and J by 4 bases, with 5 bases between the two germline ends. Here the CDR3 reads CAWSRSDTQYF. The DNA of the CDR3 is TGTGCCTGGAGCAGGTCAGATACGCAGTATTTT.

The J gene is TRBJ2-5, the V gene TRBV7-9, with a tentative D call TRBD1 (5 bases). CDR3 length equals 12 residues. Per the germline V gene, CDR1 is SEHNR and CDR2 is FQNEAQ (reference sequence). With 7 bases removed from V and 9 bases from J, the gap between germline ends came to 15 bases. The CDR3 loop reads CASTNPGLPQYF. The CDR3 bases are TGTGCCAGCACAAATCCAGGGCTACCCCAGTACTTC.

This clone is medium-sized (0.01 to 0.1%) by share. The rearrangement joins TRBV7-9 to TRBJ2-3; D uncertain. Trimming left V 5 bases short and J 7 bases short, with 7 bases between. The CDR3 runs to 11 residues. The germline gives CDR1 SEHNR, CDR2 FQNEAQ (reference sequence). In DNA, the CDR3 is TGTGCCAGCAGCCGAGAAAATACGCAGTATTTT. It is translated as CASSRENTQYF.

The CDR3 spells CASSPTGGYQPQHF. The DNA for the CDR3 is TGTGCCAGCAGCCCTACAGGGGGCTATCAGCCCCAGCATTTT. The chain combines TRBV28 with TRBJ1-5; TRBD1 matches 9 bases. CDR1 and CDR2 from the germline V gene are MDHEN and SYDVKM. V lost 6 bases to trimming and J lost 5 bases; unmatched junction nucleotides: 5. This CDR3 has 14 residues.

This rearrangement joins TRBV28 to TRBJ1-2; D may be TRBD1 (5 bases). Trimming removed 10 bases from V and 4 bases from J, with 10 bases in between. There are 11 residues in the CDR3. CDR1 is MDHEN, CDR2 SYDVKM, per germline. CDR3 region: CATGQVYGYTF. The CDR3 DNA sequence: TGTGCCACCGGACAAGTCTATGGCTACACCTTC.